Presented here are 5 T cell receptor beta chains from one specimen sequenced in a study of neurological immune-mediated disorders. A single record per CDR3 protein comes from TCRdb applying MiXCR to the 5' RACE reads. The table has about 66,000 distinct CDR3 sequences, about 4.2% seen once. Sequencing used PBMCs. These receptors originate from a man aged 25 to 40 with multiple sclerosis.

The CDR3 coding sequence is TGCAGTGCTCCGGACTCACCCACAGATACGCAGTATTTT. Translation: CSAPDSPTDTQYF. The chain joins TRBV20-1 to TRBJ2-3, with D possibly TRBD2 on 5 matching bases. Per the germline V gene, CDR1 is DFQATT and CDR2 is SNEGSKA (reference sequence). The CDR3 consists of 13 residues. The V end was cut by 5 bases, the J end by 2 bases, with 11 bases between.

Many counts were recorded for this clonotype. The chain carries TRBV29-1 and TRBJ1-1; D not certain. V gave up 6 bases and J gave up 4 bases, with 9 bases separating them. CDR1 and CDR2 (germline): SQVTM, ANQGSEA. CDR3 length equals 11 residues. The CDR3 nucleotides read TGCAGCGTCGAAAAAGGCACTGAAGCTTTCTTT. Encoded protein: CSVEKGTEAFF. Supplemented by reference TRBV29-1 and TRBJ1-1, the full variable domain reads SAVISQKPSRDICQRGTSLTIQCQVDSQVTMMFWYRQQPGQSLTLIATANQGSEATYESGFVIDKFPISRPNLTFSTLTVSNMSPEDSSIYLCSVEKGTEAFFGQGTRLTVV.

To note about this clonotype: Being one base from a much bigger clone, this may be a read error. The chain is built from TRBV7-3 and TRBJ2-7; D unresolved. Germline assignment: CDR1 SGHTA and CDR2 FQGTGA. The CDR3 totals 15 residues. V lost 4 bases to trimming and J lost 2 bases, with 15 bases between them. The CDR3 sequence: CASSSTRKYTYEQYF. The CDR3 DNA sequence: TGTGCCAGCAGCTCGACCCGCAAATACACCTACGAGCAGTACTTC.

This clonotype appeared many times. The chain links TRBV7-8 to TRBJ1-2, with 8 bases identical to TRBD1. V lost 0 bases and J lost 5; bases outside the gene matches: 14. Germline V gives CDR1 SGHVS, CDR2 FQNEAQ. CDR3 length: 18 amino acids. In nucleotides, the CDR3 is TGTGCCAGCAGCTTAGCTATTGTGGGTGCAGGGGGCCAATATGGCTACACCTTC. Protein: CASSLAIVGAGGQYGYTF.

This clonotype is large (0.1 to 1%) in the sample. The genes are TRBV28 and TRBJ1-2; no clear D. The V and J ends lost 6 bases and 1 base respectively, with 9 bases between them. Germline CDR1 reads MDHEN; CDR2 reads SYDVKM. The CDR3 is made up of 13 amino acids. In nucleotides, the CDR3 is TGTGCCAGCAGCTCCGCCCTTAACTATGGCTACACCTTC. As protein: CASSSALNYGYTF.